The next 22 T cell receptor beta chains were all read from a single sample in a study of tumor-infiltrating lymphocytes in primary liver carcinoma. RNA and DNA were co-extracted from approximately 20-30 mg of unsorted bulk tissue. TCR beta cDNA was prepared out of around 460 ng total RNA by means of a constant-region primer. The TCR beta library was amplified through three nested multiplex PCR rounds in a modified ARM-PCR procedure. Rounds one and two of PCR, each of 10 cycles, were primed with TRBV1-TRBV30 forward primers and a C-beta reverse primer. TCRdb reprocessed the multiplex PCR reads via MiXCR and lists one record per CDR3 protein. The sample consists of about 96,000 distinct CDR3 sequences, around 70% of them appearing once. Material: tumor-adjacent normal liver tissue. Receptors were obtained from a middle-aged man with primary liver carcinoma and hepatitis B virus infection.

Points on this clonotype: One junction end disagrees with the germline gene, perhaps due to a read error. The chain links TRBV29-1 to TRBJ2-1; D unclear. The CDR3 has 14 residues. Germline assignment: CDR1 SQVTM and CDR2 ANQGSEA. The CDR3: CSVEGHDPDNKQFF. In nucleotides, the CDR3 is TGCAGCGTTGAAGGGCACGACCCTGACAATAAGCAGTTCTTC.

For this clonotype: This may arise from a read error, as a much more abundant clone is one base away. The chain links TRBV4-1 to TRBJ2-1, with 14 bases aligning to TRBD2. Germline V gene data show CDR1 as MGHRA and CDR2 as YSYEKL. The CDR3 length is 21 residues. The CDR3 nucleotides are TGCGCCAGCAGCCAACCGGGGACTAGCGGGAGTGTTGGGGGCTCCTACAATGAGCAGCTCTTC. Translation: CASSQPGTSGSVGGSYNEQLF.

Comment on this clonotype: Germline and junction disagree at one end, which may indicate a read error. CDR3 loop: CASSSSNYVGELFF. The DNA of the CDR3 is TGTGCCAGCAGCTCAAGCAACTACGTGGGGGAGTTGTTTTTT. The chain links TRBV11-2 to TRBJ2-2; D may correspond to TRBD1 or TRBD2 (5 bases each). Germline V lookup: CDR1 SGHAT, CDR2 FQNNGV. This CDR3 has 14 residues.

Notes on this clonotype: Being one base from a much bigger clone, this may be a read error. This CDR3 is CASRGGTSYEQYF. Here the CDR3 DNA reads TGCGCCAGCAGGGGGGGGACCTCCTACGAGCAGTACTTC. The chain uses TRBV5-1 and TRBJ2-7; 7 bases are shared with TRBD2. J was trimmed by 0 bases and V by 5 bases; bases with no gene match: 2. CDR1 and CDR2 (germline): SGHRS, YFSETQ. The CDR3 is 13 amino acids.

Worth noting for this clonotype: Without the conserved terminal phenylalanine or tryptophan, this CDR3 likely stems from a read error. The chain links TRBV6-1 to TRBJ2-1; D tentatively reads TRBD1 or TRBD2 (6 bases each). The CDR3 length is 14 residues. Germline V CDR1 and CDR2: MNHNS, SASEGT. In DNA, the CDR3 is TGTGCTAGCAGTGAATGGCCGGGGGCGGATGAGCAGTTCATC. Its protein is CASSEWPGADEQFI.

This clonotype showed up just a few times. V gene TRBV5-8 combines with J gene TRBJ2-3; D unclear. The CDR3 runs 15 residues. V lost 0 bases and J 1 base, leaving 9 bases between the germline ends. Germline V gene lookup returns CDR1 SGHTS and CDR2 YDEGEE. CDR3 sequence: CASSLEGTGTDTQYF. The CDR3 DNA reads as TGTGCCAGCAGCTTGGAGGGTACGGGCACAGATACGCAGTATTTT.

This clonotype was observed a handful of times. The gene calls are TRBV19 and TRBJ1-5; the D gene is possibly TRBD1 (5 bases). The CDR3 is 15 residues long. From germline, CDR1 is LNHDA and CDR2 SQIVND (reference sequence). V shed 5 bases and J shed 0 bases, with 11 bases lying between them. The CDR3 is CASSWGFLSNQPQHF. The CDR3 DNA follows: TGTGCCAGTAGTTGGGGCTTCCTTAGCAATCAGCCCCAGCATTTT. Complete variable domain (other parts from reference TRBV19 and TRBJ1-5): DGGITQSPKYLFRKEGQNVTLSCEQNLNHDAMYWYRQDPGQGLRLIYYSQIVNDFQKGDIAEGYSVSREKKESFPLTVTSAQKNPTAFYLCASSWGFLSNQPQHFGDGTRLSIL.

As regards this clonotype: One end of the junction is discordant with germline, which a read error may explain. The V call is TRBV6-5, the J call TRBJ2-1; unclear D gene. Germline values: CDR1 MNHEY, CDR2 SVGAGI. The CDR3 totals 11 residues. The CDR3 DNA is TGTACCAGCAGATACGCAGATGAGCAGTTCTTC. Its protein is CTSRYADEQFF.

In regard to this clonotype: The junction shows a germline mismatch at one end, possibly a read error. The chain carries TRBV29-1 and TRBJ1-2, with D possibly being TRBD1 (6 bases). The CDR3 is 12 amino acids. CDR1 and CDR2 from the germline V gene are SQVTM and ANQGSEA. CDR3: CSAWEGDYGYTF. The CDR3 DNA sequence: TGCAGCGCATGGGAGGGGGACTATGGTTACACCTTC. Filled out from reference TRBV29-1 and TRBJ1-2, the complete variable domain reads SAVISQKPSRDICQRGTSLTIQCQVDSQVTMMFWYRQQPGQSLTLIATANQGSEATYESGFVIDKFPISRPNLTFSTLTVSNMSPEDSSIYLCSAWEGDYGYTFGSGTRLTVV.

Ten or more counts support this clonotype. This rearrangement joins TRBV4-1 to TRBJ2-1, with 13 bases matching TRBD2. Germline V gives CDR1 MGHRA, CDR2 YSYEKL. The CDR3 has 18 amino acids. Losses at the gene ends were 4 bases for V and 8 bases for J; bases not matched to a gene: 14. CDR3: CASSPRGLAGDQRDEQFF. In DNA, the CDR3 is TGCGCCAGCAGCCCGAGAGGACTAGCGGGAGATCAACGCGATGAGCAGTTCTTC.

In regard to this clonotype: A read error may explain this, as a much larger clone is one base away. The CDR3 spells CASSLYRLYNEQFF. Written as DNA, the CDR3 is TGTGCCAGCAGCTTATACAGACTCTACAATGAGCAGTTCTTC. This sequence joins TRBV7-8 and TRBJ2-1; D ambiguous. CDR1 is SGHVS and CDR2 is FQNEAQ in the germline V gene. V was trimmed by 2 bases and J by 3 bases, leaving 8 bases between them. This CDR3 contains 14 residues. Variable domain in full (rest from reference TRBV7-8 and TRBJ2-1): GAGVSQSPRYKVAKRGQDVALRCDPISGHVSLFWYQQALGQGPEFLTYFQNEAQLDKSGLPSDRFFAERPEGSVSTLKIQRTQQEDSAVYLCASSLYRLYNEQFFGPGTRLTVL.

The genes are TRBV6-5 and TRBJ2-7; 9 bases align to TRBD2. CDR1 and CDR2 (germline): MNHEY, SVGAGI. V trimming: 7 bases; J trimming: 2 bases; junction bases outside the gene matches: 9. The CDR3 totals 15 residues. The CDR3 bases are TGTGCCAGCAATTGCTCTAGCGGGGAACCCTACGAGCAGTACTTC. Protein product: CASNCSSGEPYEQYF.

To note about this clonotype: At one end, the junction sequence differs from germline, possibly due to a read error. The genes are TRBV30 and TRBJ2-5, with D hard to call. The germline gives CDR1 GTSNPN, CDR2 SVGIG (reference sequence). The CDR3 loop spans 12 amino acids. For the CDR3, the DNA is TGTGCCTGGAGTGCGGGTGCAGAGACCAAGTACTTC. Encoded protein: CAWSAGAETKYF. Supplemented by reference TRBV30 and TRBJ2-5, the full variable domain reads SQTIHQWPATLVQPVGSPLSLECTVEGTSNPNLYWYRQAAGRGLQLLFYSVGIGQISSEVPQNLSASRPQDRQFILSSKKLLLSDSGFYLCAWSAGAETKYFGPGTRLLVL.

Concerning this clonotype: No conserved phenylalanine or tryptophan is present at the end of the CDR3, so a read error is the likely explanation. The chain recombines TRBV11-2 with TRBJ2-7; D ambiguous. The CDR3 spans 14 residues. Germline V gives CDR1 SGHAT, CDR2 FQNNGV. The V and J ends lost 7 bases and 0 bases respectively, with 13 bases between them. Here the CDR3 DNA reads TGTGCCAGCAACTTCCTTTTTAGCTCCTACGAGCAGTACTAC. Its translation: CASNFLFSSYEQYY.

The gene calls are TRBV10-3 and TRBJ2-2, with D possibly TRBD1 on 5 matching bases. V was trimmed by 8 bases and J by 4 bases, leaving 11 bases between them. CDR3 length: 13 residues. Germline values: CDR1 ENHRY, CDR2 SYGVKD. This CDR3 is CAIRAGCTGELFF. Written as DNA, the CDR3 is TGTGCCATCCGGGCAGGGTGCACCGGGGAGCTGTTTTTT.

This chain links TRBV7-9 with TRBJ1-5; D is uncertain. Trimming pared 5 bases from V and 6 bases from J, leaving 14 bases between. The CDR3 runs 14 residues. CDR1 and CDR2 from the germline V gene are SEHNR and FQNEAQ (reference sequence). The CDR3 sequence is CASSATGDTQPQHF. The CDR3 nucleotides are TGTGCCAGCAGCGCGACCGGGGATACTCAGCCCCAGCATTTT. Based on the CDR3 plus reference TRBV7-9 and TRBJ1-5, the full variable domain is DTGVSQNPRHKITKRGQNVTFRCDPISEHNRLYWYRQTLGQGPEFLTYFQNEAQLEKSRLLSDRFSAERPKGSFSTLEIQRTEQGDSAMYLCASSATGDTQPQHFGDGTRLSIL.

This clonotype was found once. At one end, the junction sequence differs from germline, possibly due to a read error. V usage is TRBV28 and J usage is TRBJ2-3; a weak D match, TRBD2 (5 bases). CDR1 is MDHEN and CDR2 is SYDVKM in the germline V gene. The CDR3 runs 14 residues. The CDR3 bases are TGTACCAGCAGCTTAGGTTGGGGAGCAGATACGCAGTATTTT. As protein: CTSSLGWGADTQYF.

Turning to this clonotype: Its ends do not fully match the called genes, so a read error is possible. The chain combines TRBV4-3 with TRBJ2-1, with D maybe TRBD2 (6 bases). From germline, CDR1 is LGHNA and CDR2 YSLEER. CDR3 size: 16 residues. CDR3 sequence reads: CTSSQVLASTYNEQFF. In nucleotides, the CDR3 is TGCACCAGCAGCCAAGTACTAGCCTCTACCTACAATGAGCAGTTCTTC.

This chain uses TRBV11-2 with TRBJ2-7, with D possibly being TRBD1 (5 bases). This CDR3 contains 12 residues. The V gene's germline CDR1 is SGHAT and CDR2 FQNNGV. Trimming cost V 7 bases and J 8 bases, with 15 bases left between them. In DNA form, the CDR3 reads TGTGCCAGCAACTTGGGAACAGGCCAGCAGTACTTC. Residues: CASNLGTGQQYF. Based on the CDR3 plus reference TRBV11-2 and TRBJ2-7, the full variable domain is EAGVAQSPRYKIIEKRQSVAFWCNPISGHATLYWYQQILGQGPKLLIQFQNNGVVDDSQLPKDRFSAERLKGVDSTLKIQPAKLEDSAVYLCASNLGTGQQYFGPGTRLTVT.

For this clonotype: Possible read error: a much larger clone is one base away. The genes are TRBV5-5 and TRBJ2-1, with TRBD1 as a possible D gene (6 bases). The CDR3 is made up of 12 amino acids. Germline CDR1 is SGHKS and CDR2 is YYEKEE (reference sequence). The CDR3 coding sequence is TGTGCCAGCAACTTGGGTCCCAGGGGGCAGTTCTTC. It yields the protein CASNLGPRGQFF.

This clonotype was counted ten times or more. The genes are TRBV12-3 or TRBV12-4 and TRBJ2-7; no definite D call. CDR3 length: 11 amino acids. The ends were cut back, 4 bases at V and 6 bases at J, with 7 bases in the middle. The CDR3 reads CASSYAAEQYF. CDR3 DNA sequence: TGTGCCAGCAGTTACGCGGCCGAGCAGTACTTC.

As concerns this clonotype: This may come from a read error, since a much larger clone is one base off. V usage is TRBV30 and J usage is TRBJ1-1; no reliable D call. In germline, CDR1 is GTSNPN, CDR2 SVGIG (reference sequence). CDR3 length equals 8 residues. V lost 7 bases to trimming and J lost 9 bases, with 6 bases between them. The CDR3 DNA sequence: TGTGCCTTGGCCAAAGCTTTCTTT. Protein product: CALAKAFF.